Given below is one T cell receptor beta chain in context. The sample is drawn from a study of cytomegalovirus exposure and HLA in healthy donors. V gave up 0 bases and J gave up 15 bases; unmatched junction bases: 5. The CDR3 covers 12 residues. CDR1 MGHRA and CDR2 YSYEKL come from the germline V gene. TCRdb's table, derived via immunoSEQ multiplex PCR, lists solely in-frame clones and lacks some. The repertoire holds 180,000 or so clones, with approximately 87% as singletons. The receptor was isolated from a young woman in good health and CMV-seronegative. V and J are TRBV4-1 and TRBJ2-4; 7 bases are shared with TRBD2. Sample: PBMCs. The CDR3 coding sequence is TGCGCCAGCAGCCAAGAGGCGGGGGTCGTGTACTTC. It encodes CASSQEAGVVYF.